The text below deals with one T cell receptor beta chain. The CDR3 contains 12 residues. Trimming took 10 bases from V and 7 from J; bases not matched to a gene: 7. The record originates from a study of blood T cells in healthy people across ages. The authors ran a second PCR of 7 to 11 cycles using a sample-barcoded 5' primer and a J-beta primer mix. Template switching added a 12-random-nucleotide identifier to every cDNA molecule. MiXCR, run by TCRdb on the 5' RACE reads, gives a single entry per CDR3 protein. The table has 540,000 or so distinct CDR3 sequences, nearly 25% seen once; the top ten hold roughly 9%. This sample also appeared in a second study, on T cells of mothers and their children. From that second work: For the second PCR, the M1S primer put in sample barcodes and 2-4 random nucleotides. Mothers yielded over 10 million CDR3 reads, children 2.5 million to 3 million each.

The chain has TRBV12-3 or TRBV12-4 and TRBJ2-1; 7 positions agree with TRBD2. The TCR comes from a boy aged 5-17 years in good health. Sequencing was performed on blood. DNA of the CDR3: TGTGCCATCGGGGAGGGCGGAAATGAGCAGTTCTTC. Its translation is CAIGEGGNEQFF.